The 8 T cell receptor beta chains below were found in one sample sequenced in a study of T-cell reconstitution after alpha-beta-depleted transplantation in children (dated by TCRdb to the mid-2010s). Library method: PCR. These reads were obtained on an Illumina HiSeq 2500. TCR library preparation used molecular barcoding, with unique molecular identifiers applied to normalize quantification of the TCRbeta repertoire. TCRdb reprocessed the public reads (quality trimming at Q25 with fastp, clone calling with MiXCR) and kept in-frame beta chains. When rows share a CDR3 protein, they turn into one entry using the most common DNA and genes. The sample has 350,000 to 450,000 distinct CDR3 sequences on record, roughly 22% of them singletons. The ten largest clones take up 3.5% to 4% of the sample. The sample consisted of PBMCs from the stem cell graft donor, taken from the stem cell graft. The receptors were sampled from a human donor who donated a stem cell graft to a child with acute myeloid leukemia.

The chain carries TRBV12-3 or TRBV12-4 and TRBJ2-5; tentatively, D is TRBD1 or TRBD2 (5 bases each). Trimming shortened V by 4 bases and J by 5 bases, and 20 bases separated the two germline ends. CDR3 length equals 16 residues. CDR3 in amino acids: CASSSPGGRKVETQYF. CDR3 nucleotides: TGTGCCAGCAGTTCCCCTGGGGGAAGAAAGGTGGAGACCCAGTACTTC.

This clonotype was counted many times. This chain connects TRBV20-1 to TRBJ2-2, with a weak D call TRBD2 (5 bases). Trimming removed 0 bases from V and 4 bases from J, with 9 bases in between. Germline CDR1 is DFQATT and CDR2 is SNEGSKA (reference sequence). The CDR3 length is 14 residues. The CDR3 bases are TGCAGTGCTAGAGATACGGGGTTCACCGGGGAGCTGTTTTTT. Protein: CSARDTGFTGELFF.

V is TRBV7-9 and J is TRBJ2-3; D is undetermined. V was clipped by 6 bases and J by 4 bases, with 17 bases between them. This CDR3 comprises 15 residues. Germline V CDR1 and CDR2: SEHNR, FQNEAQ (reference sequence). The CDR3 loop reads CASRSDATGPDTQYF. The CDR3 nucleotides are TGTGCCAGCAGGTCGGACGCGACGGGCCCAGATACGCAGTATTTT. Looking up the rest from reference TRBV7-9 and TRBJ2-3 gives the full variable domain: DTGVSQNPRHKITKRGQNVTFRCDPISEHNRLYWYRQTLGQGPEFLTYFQNEAQLEKSRLLSDRFSAERPKGSFSTLEIQRTEQGDSAMYLCASRSDATGPDTQYFGPGTRLTVL.

For the CDR3, the DNA is TGTGCCAGCAGTCCGGGATACCAGAATTCACCCCTCCACTTT. This translates into CASSPGYQNSPLHF. The chain links TRBV6-1 to TRBJ1-6; D not resolved. V dropped 5 bases and J dropped 7 bases, with 12 bases sitting between them. The CDR3 has 14 residues. Germline values: CDR1 MNHNS, CDR2 SASEGT.

This chain links TRBV7-2 with TRBJ2-3; D may match TRBD1 or TRBD2 (6 bases each). CDR1 and CDR2 from the germline V gene are SGHTA and FQGNSA. The V end lost 2 bases, the J end lost 0 bases, and 9 bases lay between the germline ends. CDR3 length: 15 residues. The CDR3: CASSLRGASTDTQYF. The CDR3, as DNA: TGTGCCAGCAGCTTAAGGGGGGCCAGCACAGATACGCAGTATTTT.

This chain connects TRBV20-1 to TRBJ2-7; 9 bases fit TRBD2. This CDR3 has 14 amino acids. Trimming removed 4 bases from V and 1 base from J; junction bases left unmatched: 5. The germline gives CDR1 DFQATT, CDR2 SNEGSKA (reference sequence). CDR3 DNA: TGCAGTGCTAAGATAGCGGGAGTTTCCTACGAGCAGTACTTC. This sequence encodes CSAKIAGVSYEQYF.

The chain employs TRBV4-1 and TRBJ2-7, with 8 bases lining up with TRBD1. The CDR3 contains 15 residues. The ends lost 0 bases at V and 3 bases at J; junction bases unmatched: 4. The V gene's germline CDR1 is MGHRA and CDR2 YSYEKL. The DNA for the CDR3 is TGCGCCAGCAGCCAAGAGACAGGGGTAGACTACGAGCAGTACTTC. It translates to CASSQETGVDYEQYF.

This clonotype was seen only a few times. The chain employs TRBV20-1 and TRBJ2-1; perhaps TRBD1 as D (7 bases). The V end was cut by 2 bases, the J end by 2 bases, with 19 bases between. The CDR3 totals 17 residues. Germline values: CDR1 DFQATT, CDR2 SNEGSKA (reference sequence). The CDR3 protein is CSARRDSRSGAYNEQFF. Here the CDR3 DNA reads TGCAGTGCTAGACGGGACAGCCGTAGCGGAGCCTACAATGAGCAGTTCTTC.